The next 8 T cell receptor beta chains were all read from a single sample in a study of blood T cells in healthy people across ages. It was with a sample-barcoded 5' primer and a J-beta primer mix that a second PCR of about 6 to 12 cycles was run. TCRdb passed the 5' RACE reads through MiXCR, listing each CDR3 protein once. The repertoire holds 550,000 to 700,000 distinct CDR3 sequences, with about 26% as singletons. Sequenced input: blood. All receptors come from a woman aged 70 to 79 in good health.

This clonotype was seen a few times. The genes are TRBV5-1 and TRBJ1-1, with a weak D call TRBD1 (5 bases). V shed 4 bases and J shed 1 base, with 11 bases lying between them. This CDR3 region has 14 residues. Germline V gene sequence: CDR1 SGHRS, CDR2 YFSETQ. The CDR3 bases are TGCGCCAGCAGCGCCACCCAGGGGAACACTGAAGCTTTCTTT. It encodes CASSATQGNTEAFF.

This clonotype came up once. The chain carries TRBV29-1 and TRBJ2-1; no clear D gene. Per the germline V gene, CDR1 is SQVTM and CDR2 is ANQGSEA. V gave up 7 bases and J gave up 1 base, with 14 bases separating them. The CDR3 loop spans 14 amino acids. The CDR3 loop is CSAPKPMSYNEQFF. The CDR3 nucleotides are TGCAGCGCTCCAAAGCCTATGTCCTACAATGAGCAGTTCTTC.

The chain has TRBV29-1 and TRBJ2-7; the D is unclear. Between the trimmed V and J ends, which lost 4 bases and 5 bases, there was a span of 15 bases. This CDR3 is built from 13 residues. CDR1 and CDR2 from the germline V gene are SQVTM and ANQGSEA. CDR3 DNA sequence: TGCAGCGTTGTAAGGGAACTACGTAACGAGCAGTACTTC. Translated, it gives CSVVRELRNEQYF.

This chain connects TRBV6-4 to TRBJ2-1; D is unresolved. CDR1 and CDR2 from the germline V gene are MRHNA and SNTAGT. The CDR3 totals 12 residues. V was shortened by 3 bases and J by 8 bases, with 8 bases between the two germline ends. The CDR3 reads CASSDDRDEQFF. As DNA, the CDR3 is TGTGCCAGCAGTGATGATAGAGATGAGCAGTTCTTC.

This clonotype came up a few times. The chain couples TRBV20-1 to TRBJ1-2; TRBD1 is a possible D gene (5 bases). CDR3 size: 13 residues. The germline V and J ends were trimmed by 0 bases and 6 bases, with 11 bases remaining between them. CDR1 is DFQATT, CDR2 SNEGSKA, per germline (reference sequence). The CDR3 here is CSARDRRDHGYTF. CDR3 nucleotide sequence: TGCAGTGCTAGAGATAGGAGGGACCATGGCTACACCTTC.

A few counts support this clonotype. V gene TRBV20-1 combines with J gene TRBJ1-1; D is perhaps TRBD1 (6 bases). Germline CDR1 is DFQATT and CDR2 is SNEGSKA (reference sequence). The length of the CDR3 is 14 residues. Trimming stripped 2 bases from V and 0 bases from J, with 10 bases between. The CDR3, as DNA: TGCAGTGCTAGATTGGGGGCTTTGAACACTGAAGCTTTCTTT. As protein: CSARLGALNTEAFF.

V usage is TRBV11-2 and J usage is TRBJ1-2, with D tentatively TRBD1 (5 bases). CDR3 length equals 14 residues. Looked up from germline, CDR1 is SGHAT and CDR2 is FQNNGV. V was clipped by 5 bases and J by 4 bases, with 14 bases between them. The CDR3: CASSPSVTAYGYTF. The CDR3 region has the DNA TGTGCCAGCAGCCCCAGTGTGACAGCCTATGGCTACACCTTC.

This clonotype was observed a handful of times. The V and J genes are TRBV10-1 and TRBJ2-5, with D possibly being TRBD2 (6 bases). The last part of the DNA fits TRBJ2-7 better; the J call may be wrong. The CDR3 extends over 14 amino acids. Germline assignment: CDR1 WNHNN and CDR2 SYGVQD (reference sequence). CDR3 in amino acids: CAISPQRVAYEQYF. The CDR3 coding sequence is TGCGCCATCAGCCCCCAGCGGGTGGCCTACGAGCAGTACTTC.